The source of this T cell receptor beta chain is a study of identifying expanded T cells in peripheral blood. The CDR3 length is 13 residues. The germline CDR1 and CDR2 sequences are SEHNR and FQNEAQ (reference sequence). V shed 2 bases and J shed 0 bases, with 4 bases lying between them. This clone was seen more than once but under ten times. Method: immunoSEQ multiplex PCR; TCRdb's copy keeps in-frame clones and lacks some. Counted here are under 150,000 clones, over 65% occurring once; the ten biggest clones make up 2.5% to 4%. The clonotype originates from a person aged 18 to 70 in good health. This rearrangement joins TRBV7-9 to TRBJ1-1, with D hard to call. Sample: blood. The CDR3, as DNA: TGTGCCAGCAGCTTAACCATGAACACTGAAGCTTTCTTT. It translates to CASSLTMNTEAFF.